Following are 24 T cell receptor beta chains from one sample sequenced in a study of T cells in localized non-small cell lung cancer. Only in-frame clones appear in the TCRdb table, and some are missing; sequencing was by immunoSEQ multiplex PCR. The repertoire holds some 21,000 clones, with approximately 85% as singletons. Specimen: peripheral blood mononuclear cells, collected before any cancer treatment. The receptors were sampled from a male donor aged 60 or over with stage II lung adenocarcinoma.

The chain has TRBV28 and TRBJ2-7; D may match TRBD1 or TRBD2 (6 bases each). V was pared by 10 bases and J by 6 bases, with 22 bases between. From germline, CDR1 is MDHEN and CDR2 SYDVKM. The CDR3 runs 14 residues. Here the CDR3 DNA reads TGTGCCATCCGGGGGCAGGGAAGTATGAGCGAGCAGTACTTC. Translating it yields CAIRGQGSMSEQYF.

The V call is TRBV27, the J call TRBJ2-3; possibly TRBD2 for D (6 bases). The CDR3 runs to 17 residues. Germline-derived CDR1 and CDR2 are MNHEY and SMNVEV (reference sequence). V lost 6 bases and J lost 2, with 21 bases in between. This CDR3 is CASRLRAQGGHTDTQYF. CDR3 nucleotides: TGTGCCAGCAGATTAAGGGCGCAGGGAGGCCACACAGATACGCAGTATTTT.

CDR3 sequence: CASSLVSGGLGEQFF. The CDR3 nucleotides are TGTGCCAGCAGCTTAGTTAGCGGGGGGCTGGGTGAGCAGTTCTTC. The chain is built from TRBV7-9 and TRBJ2-1; 10 nucleotides line up with TRBD2. After removal of 1 base from V and 9 bases from J, the junction contained 6 bases not matched to a gene. The CDR3 length is 15 residues. Germline V CDR1 and CDR2: SEHNR, FQNEAQ (reference sequence).

The chain combines TRBV7-9 with TRBJ1-2; D possibly corresponds to TRBD1 (5 bases). Germline V lookup: CDR1 SEHNR, CDR2 FQNEAQ (reference sequence). Deletions cut 1 base from V and 4 bases from J, with 10 bases between. The CDR3 runs to 14 residues. The CDR3 DNA is TGTGCCAGCAGCTTAGGTTGGGGGTCCTATGGCTACACCTTC. It specifies CASSLGWGSYGYTF.

The chain is built from TRBV21-1 and TRBJ1-1; the table assigns TRBD1, which was not confirmed against the DNA. TRBV21-1 is a known pseudogene. The CDR3 has 15 amino acids. This CDR3 reads CASSKKRTANTEAFF. The CDR3 DNA follows: TGTGCCAGCAGCAAAAAAAGGACAGCGAACACTGAAGCTTTCTTT.

Only one count was recorded for this clone. The gene calls are TRBV10-3 and TRBJ2-1, with D unclear. The CDR3 length is 14 residues. The V and J ends lost 4 bases and 0 bases respectively, with 7 bases between them. Germline V gene sequence: CDR1 ENHRY, CDR2 SYGVKD. CDR3 region: CAISAAGSYNEQFF. In DNA, the CDR3 is TGTGCCATCAGTGCAGCCGGCTCCTACAATGAGCAGTTCTTC.

By sample share, this clone is large. The chain carries TRBV28 and TRBJ1-2; 7 bases line up with TRBD1. V dropped 5 bases and J dropped 4; count of bases not matched to a gene: 10. The CDR3 contains 15 residues. CDR1 MDHEN and CDR2 SYDVKM come from the germline V gene. The CDR3 loop reads CASSPQQGWPYGYTF. The CDR3 nucleotides read TGTGCCAGCAGTCCCCAACAGGGGTGGCCCTATGGCTACACCTTC.

The gene calls are TRBV18 and TRBJ1-5; TRBD1 matches 9 bases. The CDR3 runs 15 residues. The junction had 3 bases not matched to a gene; V was cut back by 2 bases and J by 4 bases. CDR1 and CDR2 (germline): KGHSH, LQKENI. This chain's CDR3 is CASSPVGTGNQPQHF. Written as DNA, the CDR3 is TGTGCCAGCTCACCAGTCGGGACAGGGAATCAGCCCCAGCATTTT. The whole variable domain, filled in from reference TRBV18 and TRBJ1-5, reads NAGVMQNPRHLVRRRGQEARLRCSPMKGHSHVYWYRQLPEEGLKFMVYLQKENIIDESGMPKERFSAEFPKEGPSILRIQQVVRGDSAAYFCASSPVGTGNQPQHFGDGTRLSIL.

The rearrangement joins TRBV6-5 to TRBJ1-2; D unclear. With 10 bases removed from V and 8 bases from J, the gap between germline ends came to 20 bases. The CDR3 runs 13 residues. Germline loops: CDR1 MNHEY, CDR2 SVGAGI. CDR3 amino acids: CATVPGRYLGYTF. CDR3 nucleotides: TGTGCCACCGTTCCAGGTCGTTATCTGGGCTACACCTTC.

V usage is TRBV7-8 and J usage is TRBJ2-7; D is possibly TRBD2 (5 bases). Germline CDR1 and CDR2: SGHVS and FQNEAQ. V gave up 0 bases and J gave up 2 bases, with 11 bases separating them. This CDR3 is built from 15 residues. CDR3 protein: CASSLARVTAYEQYF. CDR3 DNA sequence: TGTGCCAGCAGCTTAGCGCGGGTTACGGCCTACGAGCAGTACTTC.

J is TRBJ2-7 and V is TRBV7-9; 12 nucleotides align to TRBD2. Germline V gene sequence: CDR1 SEHNR, CDR2 FQNEAQ (reference sequence). Unmatched junction bases numbered 2, after V lost 3 bases and J lost 2 bases. The CDR3 contains 15 residues. The CDR3 sequence: CASSFGLAGTYEQYF. The CDR3 nucleotides read TGTGCCAGCAGCTTTGGACTAGCGGGGACCTACGAGCAGTACTTC.

This clone has just one count. The rearrangement joins TRBV18 to TRBJ2-2; TRBD1 matches at 8 bases. The length of the CDR3 is 17 residues. V lost 6 bases and J lost 0; bases outside the gene matches: 9. Per germline, CDR1 KGHSH and CDR2 LQKENI. CDR3 sequence (DNA): TGTGCCAGCTCGCGCTTGACAGGGGCCCCGAACACCGGGGAGCTGTTTTTT. Residues: CASSRLTGAPNTGELFF.

CDR3 region: CASSTWGYSNQPQHF. The DNA of the CDR3 is TGTGCCAGTAGTACGTGGGGTTATAGCAATCAGCCCCAGCATTTT. The chain employs TRBV19 and TRBJ1-5; D is unclear. Between the trimmed V and J ends, which lost 4 bases and 0 bases, there was a span of 10 bases. CDR1 is LNHDA and CDR2 is SQIVND in the germline V gene (reference sequence). The CDR3 has 15 residues.

The gene calls are TRBV2 and TRBJ2-1; D call uncertain. Germline CDR1 reads SNHLY; CDR2 reads FYNNEI. Trimming cost V 6 bases and J 10 bases, with 10 bases left between them. CDR3 length: 11 residues. DNA of the CDR3: TGTGCCAGCAGCCCCTCTGTGGAGCAGTTCTTC. It translates to CASSPSVEQFF.

The chain links TRBV2 to TRBJ2-5; perhaps TRBD2 as D (6 bases). The CDR3 totals 12 residues. The germline CDR1 and CDR2 sequences are SNHLY and FYNNEI. Deletions cut 6 bases from V and 4 bases from J, with 9 bases between. CDR3: CASRAGGETQYF. CDR3 sequence (DNA): TGTGCCAGCAGGGCCGGGGGAGAGACCCAGTACTTC.

The sample holds one count of this clone. V gene TRBV28 combines with J gene TRBJ2-2, with TRBD1 identical over 7 bases. Germline V gene sequence: CDR1 MDHEN, CDR2 SYDVKM. This CDR3 has 16 amino acids. The V segment lost 4 bases and the J segment 0 bases; nucleotides outside the gene matches: 5. The CDR3 DNA follows: TGTGCCAGCAGTTCCCAGACAGGGACGAACACCGGGGAGCTGTTTTTT. Translated, it gives CASSSQTGTNTGELFF.

The V and J genes are TRBV4-2 and TRBJ2-7; 7 nucleotides match TRBD2. The length of the CDR3 is 15 residues. Germline V gives CDR1 LGHNA, CDR2 YNFKEQ. J gave up 2 bases and V 5 bases, and 9 bases lay outside the gene matches. The CDR3 region has the DNA TGTGCCAGCAGCATAGCGGGTCCCACCCCCTACGAGCAGTACTTC. Translated, it gives CASSIAGPTPYEQYF.

The V gene is TRBV6-1, the J gene TRBJ1-4; D gene ambiguous. V lost 2 bases and J lost 4, with 11 bases in between. The CDR3 spans 15 residues. Germline V gene data show CDR1 as MNHNS and CDR2 as SASEGT. For the CDR3, the DNA is TGTGCCAGCAGTGAATGGGTGGGAAATAATGAAAAACTGTTTTTT. It is translated as CASSEWVGNNEKLFF.

This clone was counted between two and nine times. J is TRBJ1-5 and V is TRBV7-6, with a tentative D call TRBD1 (5 bases). Germline CDR1 and CDR2: SGHVS and FNYEAQ. V shed 1 base and J shed 4 bases, with 5 bases lying between them. The CDR3 is made up of 13 amino acids. The CDR3 coding sequence is TGTGCCAGCAGCTTAGGGACAAATCAGCCCCAGCATTTT. Protein sequence: CASSLGTNQPQHF.

The CDR3 bases are TGTGCCAGCAGCTCCTTTTCCGTCCGAAGGCCCTACAATGAGCAGTTCTTC. Translating it yields CASSSFSVRRPYNEQFF. The chain is built from TRBV5-4 and TRBJ2-1; no definite D call. CDR3 length: 17 amino acids. Germline CDR1 reads SGHNT; CDR2 reads YYREEE (reference sequence). Trimming took off 3 bases at V and 2 bases at J, with 18 bases between the two ends. Full variable domain (remainder filled in from reference TRBV5-4 and TRBJ2-1): ETGVTQSPTHLIKTRGQQVTLRCSSQSGHNTVSWYQQALGQGPQFIFQYYREEENGRGNFPPRFSGLQFPNYSSELNVNALELDDSALYLCASSSFSVRRPYNEQFFGPGTRLTVL.

The chain carries TRBV11-3 and TRBJ2-6; 7 bases line up with TRBD1. With V trimmed by 5 bases and J by 2 bases, 3 bases remained unmatched. CDR1 is SGHNT, CDR2 YENEEA, per germline. The CDR3 has 15 amino acids. This CDR3 reads CASSKQGTGANVLTF. The DNA for the CDR3 is TGTGCCAGCAGCAAACAGGGGACTGGGGCCAACGTCCTGACTTTC.

This clone was picked up a small number of times. The chain couples TRBV28 to TRBJ1-2, with unresolved D. The germline gives CDR1 MDHEN, CDR2 SYDVKM. Trimming took off 5 bases at V and 3 bases at J, with 13 bases between the two ends. This CDR3 has 14 residues. Here the CDR3 reads CASSPPLRDYGYTF. CDR3 DNA sequence: TGTGCCAGCAGTCCCCCGTTGAGGGACTATGGCTACACCTTC.

CDR3 loop: CASSAGTGYPEGGTDTQYF. The CDR3, as DNA: TGTGCCAGTAGTGCCGGGACAGGGTACCCGGAAGGGGGCACAGATACGCAGTATTTT. The chain carries TRBV19 and TRBJ2-3; 9 bases fit TRBD1. CDR3 length: 19 residues. Trimming removed 5 bases from V and 1 base from J; junction bases left unmatched: 16. The germline V gene has CDR1 LNHDA and CDR2 SQIVND (reference sequence). Based on the CDR3 plus reference TRBV19 and TRBJ2-3, the full variable domain is DGGITQSPKYLFRKEGQNVTLSCEQNLNHDAMYWYRQDPGQGLRLIYYSQIVNDFQKGDIAEGYSVSREKKESFPLTVTSAQKNPTAFYLCASSAGTGYPEGGTDTQYFGPGTRLTVL.

V and J are TRBV5-4 and TRBJ2-5; D may be TRBD2 (5 bases). With 3 bases removed from V and 4 bases from J, the gap between germline ends came to 16 bases. The CDR3 sequence is 15 residues long. CDR1 is SGHNT and CDR2 is YYREEE in the germline V gene (reference sequence). This CDR3 is CASSSASGRRETQYF. The CDR3, as DNA: TGTGCCAGCAGCTCGGCCAGCGGACGCAGAGAGACCCAGTACTTC.